The 32 T cell receptor beta chains below come from one sample, sequenced in a study of shared clonotypes between healthy human individuals. Naive CD8 isolation took CD45RO-negative cells positively selected for CCR7 and excluded terminally differentiated effector memory CD45RA+ cells. Sequencing was performed with immunoSEQ multiplex PCR; in TCRdb, only in-frame clones are kept and a portion is missing. The sample comprises under 1 million clones, roughly 96% of which are singletons, and about 0.21% rests with the top ten. The sample consisted of naive CD8+ T cells sorted from blood. The receptors derive from a man aged 25-40 years in good health.

The chain couples TRBV2 to TRBJ2-1, with 8 bases aligning to TRBD2. Trimming cost V 3 bases and J 2 bases; bases outside gene matches: 15. The CDR3 length is 19 residues. Germline assignment: CDR1 SNHLY and CDR2 FYNNEI. The CDR3 sequence: CASSDLSKERETTYNEQFF. The CDR3 DNA reads TGTGCCAGCAGTGACTTATCCAAAGAGCGGGAGACCACCTACAATGAGCAGTTCTTC.

This clone was seen more than once but under ten times. The same CDR3 can be traced to other DNA sequences in this sample. The chain recombines TRBV6-5 with TRBJ2-2; D perhaps matches TRBD2 (5 bases). Germline V CDR1 and CDR2: MNHEY, SVGAGI. The CDR3 is made up of 14 amino acids. Trimming left V 2 bases short and J 2 bases short, with 6 bases between. The CDR3 DNA is TGTGCCAGCAGTTACGGACTCAACACCGGGGAGCTGTTTTTT. The encoded protein is CASSYGLNTGELFF.

V usage is TRBV14 and J usage is TRBJ2-7; 9 nucleotides line up with TRBD1. The germline V gene encodes CDR1 SGHDN and CDR2 FVKESK. V shed 4 bases, J shed 5 bases, and the junction held 6 bases outside the gene matches. The CDR3 is 14 amino acids. CDR3 in amino acids: CASSRTGTGNEQYF. The CDR3 bases are TGTGCCAGCAGCCGCACCGGGACAGGGAACGAGCAGTACTTC. The variable domain in full, with the rest retrieved from reference TRBV14 and TRBJ2-7, is EAGVTQFPSHSVIEKGQTVTLRCDPISGHDNLYWYRRVMGKEIKFLLHFVKESKQDESGMPNNRFLAERTGGTYSTLKVQPAELEDSGVYFCASSRTGTGNEQYFGPGTRLTVT.

The J gene is TRBJ2-3, the V gene TRBV9, with D possibly being TRBD2 (6 bases). In germline, CDR1 is SGDLS, CDR2 YYNGEE. Trimming took off 3 bases at V and 4 bases at J, with 21 bases between the two ends. This CDR3 is 17 amino acids long. CDR3 in DNA: TGTGCCAGCAGCGGCCCCTATCGGGGGACGAAGGCAGATACGCAGTATTTT. Protein: CASSGPYRGTKADTQYF.

V and J are TRBV7-9 and TRBJ2-7, with 8 nucleotides matching TRBD1. The germline V gene encodes CDR1 SEHNR and CDR2 FQNEAQ (reference sequence). This CDR3 spans 15 amino acids. V lost 3 bases, J lost 1 base, and 5 bases stayed unmatched. CDR3 in amino acids: CASSFEGQASYEQYF. The CDR3 DNA reads as TGTGCCAGCAGCTTTGAGGGACAGGCATCCTACGAGCAGTACTTC.

This clone was counted a single time. V is TRBV18 and J is TRBJ2-7, with 8 bases fitting TRBD2. From germline, CDR1 is KGHSH and CDR2 LQKENI. With 6 bases clipped from V and 3 bases from J, the junction kept 7 bases outside the gene matches. There are 14 residues in the CDR3. In DNA, the CDR3 is TGTGCCAGCTCGCCTTCCGGGACTAGCTACGAGCAGTACTTC. Residues: CASSPSGTSYEQYF.

As concerns this clone: Other DNA sequences in the sample encode the same CDR3. The chain recombines TRBV7-6 with TRBJ2-7; the D gene is possibly TRBD1 (6 bases). V was cut by 0 bases and J by 6 bases, with 9 bases left in between. Germline CDR1 SGHVS, CDR2 FNYEAQ. This CDR3 comprises 13 residues. The CDR3 DNA follows: TGTGCCAGCAGCTTAGCACAGGGATCCGAGCAGTACTTC. It specifies CASSLAQGSEQYF.

In its sample, this clone was seen once. The chain uses TRBV4-1 and TRBJ2-7; possibly TRBD1 for D (6 bases). CDR1 and CDR2 (germline): MGHRA, YSYEKL. The V end lost 6 bases, the J end lost 3 bases, and 12 bases lay between the germline ends. The CDR3 sequence is 13 residues long. CDR3 region: CASSQGTGYEQYF. Here the CDR3 DNA reads TGCGCCAGCAGTCAGGGGACGGGCTACGAGCAGTACTTC.

The rearrangement uses TRBV4-3 and TRBJ1-5, with TRBD1 as a possible D gene (5 bases). The CDR3 runs to 16 residues. V lost 2 bases and J lost 2, with 13 bases in between. Germline V gene data show CDR1 as LGHNA and CDR2 as YSLEER. The CDR3 sequence: CASSQSIGEGNQPQHF. CDR3 DNA: TGCGCCAGCAGCCAATCGATAGGGGAGGGCAATCAGCCCCAGCATTTT.

V and J are TRBV11-2 and TRBJ2-5; 10 positions match TRBD2. The CDR3 runs to 15 residues. V was pared by 2 bases and J by 5 bases, with 5 bases of the junction left unmatched. In germline, CDR1 is SGHAT, CDR2 FQNNGV. The CDR3 region is CASSLWLAGEETQYF. The CDR3 DNA reads as TGTGCCAGCAGCTTATGGCTAGCGGGAGAGGAGACCCAGTACTTC. Full variable domain (missing parts from reference TRBV11-2 and TRBJ2-5): EAGVAQSPRYKIIEKRQSVAFWCNPISGHATLYWYQQILGQGPKLLIQFQNNGVVDDSQLPKDRFSAERLKGVDSTLKIQPAKLEDSAVYLCASSLWLAGEETQYFGPGTRLLVL.

V is TRBV7-9 and J is TRBJ1-2; 7 nucleotides match TRBD1. The germline V gene encodes CDR1 SEHNR and CDR2 FQNEAQ (reference sequence). J lost 3 bases, V lost 1 base, and 11 bases had no gene match. There are 17 residues in the CDR3. DNA of the CDR3: TGTGCCAGCAGCTTAGGAGCAGGGGGAGCTGGAGACTATGGCTACACCTTC. Its protein product is CASSLGAGGAGDYGYTF.

The chain links TRBV4-1 to TRBJ2-1; D is possibly TRBD2 (5 bases). Trimming removed 4 bases at V and 2 bases at J, with 15 bases between. Germline-derived CDR1 and CDR2 are MGHRA and YSYEKL. The CDR3 contains 16 residues. The CDR3 DNA sequence: TGCGCCAGCAGCCCTATTTACAGCGGAGCCTACAATGAGCAGTTCTTC. Protein: CASSPIYSGAYNEQFF.

V is TRBV11-2 and J is TRBJ2-7; possibly TRBD1 for D (5 bases). Per germline, CDR1 SGHAT and CDR2 FQNNGV. CDR3 length: 13 residues. Trimming took off 1 base at V and 3 bases at J, with 7 bases between the two ends. The CDR3 bases are TGTGCCAGCAGCTTAGGCAGGGTCTACGAGCAGTACTTC. As protein: CASSLGRVYEQYF.

The genes are TRBV13 and TRBJ2-3; 7 bases line up with TRBD2. Germline-derived CDR1 and CDR2 are PRHDT and FYEKMQ (reference sequence). CDR3 length: 18 residues. The ends lost 0 bases at V and 5 bases at J; junction bases unmatched: 14. Here the CDR3 reads CASSLGRESGTFGDTQYF. The CDR3 DNA reads as TGTGCCAGCAGCTTAGGCCGGGAAAGCGGGACTTTCGGAGATACGCAGTATTTT.

The chain employs TRBV4-1 and TRBJ2-7, with 8 bases aligning to TRBD2. The CDR3 is made up of 15 amino acids. V lost 0 bases, J lost 6 bases, and 7 bases stayed unmatched. Germline assignment: CDR1 MGHRA and CDR2 YSYEKL. The DNA for the CDR3 is TGCGCCAGCAGCCAAGAAATGCGGGAGGTGGCCGAGCAGTACTTC. Amino acids: CASSQEMREVAEQYF.

Here the CDR3 DNA reads TGTGCCAGCAGCCCCCCGGGGGAATGGTGGTACGAGCAGTACTTC. It translates to CASSPPGEWWYEQYF. V is TRBV7-8 and J is TRBJ2-7, with D maybe TRBD2 (6 bases). CDR1 SGHVS and CDR2 FQNEAQ come from the germline V gene. V dropped 5 bases and J dropped 4 bases, with 18 bases sitting between them. This CDR3 has 15 amino acids.

This rearrangement joins TRBV9 to TRBJ2-3; D unresolved. This CDR3 spans 12 amino acids. Germline assignment: CDR1 SGDLS and CDR2 YYNGEE. Between the trimmed V and J ends, which lost 1 base and 6 bases, there was a span of 6 bases. In DNA form, the CDR3 reads TGTGCCAGCAGCGTAAGTTTGGATACGCAGTATTTT. Protein sequence: CASSVSLDTQYF.

V usage is TRBV19 and J usage is TRBJ2-1; D might be TRBD2 (6 bases). V gave up 3 bases and J gave up 0 bases, with 12 bases separating them. CDR1 and CDR2 from the germline V gene are LNHDA and SQIVND (reference sequence). This CDR3 is built from 16 residues. The DNA for the CDR3 is TGTGCCAGTAGTATTGCCAAGACTAGCTCCTACAATGAGCAGTTCTTC. Translated: CASSIAKTSSYNEQFF.

The J gene is TRBJ2-1, the V gene TRBV14; D ambiguous. The germline V gene encodes CDR1 SGHDN and CDR2 FVKESK. There are 15 residues in the CDR3. The ends were cut back, 2 bases at V and 5 bases at J, with 13 bases in the middle. This chain's CDR3 is CASSQKNRPNNEQFF. The DNA for the CDR3 is TGTGCCAGCAGCCAAAAAAATAGACCCAACAATGAGCAGTTCTTC.

This sequence joins TRBV7-6 and TRBJ2-3; TRBD2 might be the D (6 bases). Germline V gene sequence: CDR1 SGHVS, CDR2 FNYEAQ. This CDR3 contains 14 residues. The V end lost 5 bases, the J end lost 4 bases, and 13 bases lay between the germline ends. The CDR3 DNA follows: TGTGCCAGCAGCCACCGACTAGGAGCAGATACGCAGTATTTT. It yields the protein CASSHRLGADTQYF. The whole variable domain, filled in from reference TRBV7-6 and TRBJ2-3, reads GAGVSQSPRYKVTKRGQDVALRCDPISGHVSLYWYRQALGQGPEFLTYFNYEAQQDKSGLPNDRFSAERPEGSISTLTIQRTEQRDSAMYRCASSHRLGADTQYFGPGTRLTVL.

Comment on this clone: In the same sample, other DNA sequences code for this CDR3. The chain employs TRBV27 and TRBJ2-7; D is unclear. The V end was cut by 3 bases, the J end by 4 bases, with 13 bases between. Germline V gene data show CDR1 as MNHEY and CDR2 as SMNVEV (reference sequence). This CDR3 region has 14 residues. Written as DNA, the CDR3 is TGTGCCAGCAGTTTCGGTACTGGAGATTACGAGCAGTACTTC. This gives the protein CASSFGTGDYEQYF.

The V call is TRBV7-2, the J call TRBJ1-4, with no clear D. Germline V gene data show CDR1 as SGHTA and CDR2 as FQGNSA. V was pared by 2 bases and J by 6 bases, with 10 bases between. There are 14 residues in the CDR3. CDR3 DNA sequence: TGTGCCAGCAGCTTACTTGTTACCGATGAAAAACTGTTTTTT. Translating it yields CASSLLVTDEKLFF.

This clone was observed a single time. This sample also contains other DNA sequences that code for the same CDR3. J is TRBJ2-1 and V is TRBV27, with 7 bases matching TRBD1. Germline CDR1 MNHEY, CDR2 SMNVEV (reference sequence). CDR3 length: 12 residues. The ends lost 5 bases at V and 9 bases at J; junction bases unmatched: 4. The DNA of the CDR3 is TGTGCCAGCAGTCTAGGGGGCGGTGAGCAGTTCTTC. It encodes CASSLGGGEQFF.

This sequence joins TRBV29-1 and TRBJ2-1; D is perhaps TRBD1 (6 bases). The CDR3 runs to 15 residues. V gave up 1 base and J gave up 0 bases, with 10 bases separating them. Per germline, CDR1 SQVTM and CDR2 ANQGSEA. This chain's CDR3 is CSVEGGQGSYNEQFF. The CDR3 DNA is TGCAGCGTTGAAGGGGGGCAAGGCTCCTACAATGAGCAGTTCTTC.

V usage is TRBV29-1 and J usage is TRBJ2-3; 15 bases map to TRBD2. V lost 5 bases and J lost 5; bases outside the gene matches: 8. CDR1 is SQVTM, CDR2 ANQGSEA, per germline. This CDR3 is built from 16 residues. Written as DNA, the CDR3 is TGCAGCGTTATCGGGACTAGCGGGAGGCGTCTAGATACGCAGTATTTT. It is translated as CSVIGTSGRRLDTQYF.

The chain joins TRBV28 to TRBJ2-7; D not resolved. CDR1 and CDR2 (germline): MDHEN, SYDVKM. The CDR3 has 14 residues. Trimming left V 3 bases short and J 3 bases short, with 12 bases between. DNA of the CDR3: TGTGCCAGCAGTTTGACACCGATAAACTACGAGCAGTACTTC. It codes for CASSLTPINYEQYF.

This rearrangement joins TRBV29-1 to TRBJ2-1; a possible D gene is TRBD1 (5 bases). Germline V lookup: CDR1 SQVTM, CDR2 ANQGSEA. V was pared by 1 base and J by 5 bases, with 15 bases between. The CDR3 totals 15 residues. The CDR3 loop is CSVEVLGAPDNEQFF. The CDR3 DNA reads as TGCAGCGTTGAAGTCTTAGGGGCCCCTGACAATGAGCAGTTCTTC.

The genes are TRBV28 and TRBJ1-1; no reliable D call. This CDR3 has 13 amino acids. CDR1 and CDR2 (germline): MDHEN, SYDVKM. Trimming took 3 bases from V and 7 from J, leaving 12 bases between them. The DNA of the CDR3 is TGTGCCAGCAGTTTCGCGGAGATGAATGAAGCTTTCTTT. Protein sequence: CASSFAEMNEAFF.

The rearrangement uses TRBV7-9 and TRBJ1-5; possible D gene TRBD1, 5 bases. CDR1 is SEHNR and CDR2 is FQNEAQ in the germline V gene (reference sequence). This CDR3 comprises 15 residues. Trimming took 1 base from V and 8 from J, leaving 15 bases between them. CDR3 in amino acids: CASSLGESGFEPQHF. CDR3 sequence (DNA): TGTGCCAGCAGCTTAGGGGAATCAGGGTTTGAGCCCCAGCATTTT.

V usage is TRBV9 and J usage is TRBJ2-5; 13 bases are a match to TRBD2. V was clipped by 4 bases and J by 1 base; unmatched bases: 13. The CDR3 is 19 residues long. Germline CDR1 and CDR2: SGDLS and YYNGEE. For the CDR3, the DNA is TGTGCCAGCAGCCAAATCAGGACTAGCGGGAGTCCGCCCCAAGAGACCCAGTACTTC. This translates into CASSQIRTSGSPPQETQYF.

The count of this clone is one. Within the sample, other DNA sequences also encode this same CDR3. The V and J genes are TRBV29-1 and TRBJ2-3; D is undetermined. Germline V lookup: CDR1 SQVTM, CDR2 ANQGSEA. The CDR3 has 13 residues. V shed 4 bases and J shed 0 bases, with 8 bases lying between them. The CDR3 sequence is CSVVGSSTDTQYF. DNA of the CDR3: TGCAGCGTTGTGGGCAGTAGCACAGATACGCAGTATTTT.

J is TRBJ2-1 and V is TRBV19; 7 bases line up with TRBD2. The V gene end was trimmed by 4 bases and the J gene end by 9 bases; junction bases not matched to a gene: 0. Germline V gene lookup returns CDR1 LNHDA and CDR2 SQIVND (reference sequence). The CDR3 sequence is 11 residues long. This CDR3 is CASSTGGEQFF. DNA of the CDR3: TGTGCCAGTAGTACGGGGGGTGAGCAGTTCTTC.